These 26 T cell receptor beta chains originate from one sample sequenced in a study of tissue T cells after allogeneic stem cell transplantation (dated by TCRdb to the early 2020s). Libraries were prepared through the immunoSEQ multiplex PCR assay. The table was pulled from immuneACCESS by TCRdb, which kept in-frame rearrangements only. Such tables lose some clones; where checked, under half of the loss comes from unresolved V genes, and the rest has no known cause. For this sample there are some 9,400 clones; 56% appear just once. The ten largest clones take up 19% of the sample. The time point label on this specimen signifies: human tissue collected at research (rapid) autopsy. The sequencing used tissue from the jejunum, collected at autopsy. Source of these receptors: a female donor older than 55 with lung cancer.

J is TRBJ1-1 and V is TRBV4-2; TRBD1 agrees at 10 bases. V lost 1 base to trimming and J lost 4 bases; unmatched junction nucleotides: 3. This CDR3 region has 15 residues. Germline V gene sequence: CDR1 LGHNA, CDR2 YNFKEQ. The CDR3 sequence is CASSQAWDRGTEAFF. The DNA for the CDR3 is TGTGCCAGCAGCCAAGCCTGGGACAGGGGCACTGAAGCTTTCTTT.

This clone occurred once. This sequence joins TRBV19 and TRBJ1-1; D is unclear. The CDR3 spans 16 residues. The V gene's germline CDR1 is LNHDA and CDR2 SQIVND (reference sequence). Between the trimmed V and J ends, which lost 2 bases and 6 bases, there was a span of 19 bases. CDR3 in amino acids: CASSIRKDILGPEAFF. CDR3 sequence (DNA): TGTGCCAGTAGTATAAGAAAAGACATTTTGGGCCCTGAAGCTTTCTTT. Drawing the rest from reference TRBV19 and TRBJ1-1, the complete variable domain is DGGITQSPKYLFRKEGQNVTLSCEQNLNHDAMYWYRQDPGQGLRLIYYSQIVNDFQKGDIAEGYSVSREKKESFPLTVTSAQKNPTAFYLCASSIRKDILGPEAFFGQGTRLTVV.

This clone was counted a few times. This sequence joins TRBV19 and TRBJ2-3; D tentatively fits TRBD1 or TRBD2 (5 bases each). This CDR3 has 12 amino acids. CDR1 and CDR2 (germline): LNHDA, SQIVND (reference sequence). V lost 7 bases and J 2 bases, leaving 7 bases between the germline ends. CDR3 bases: TGTGCCAGTAAGGGGACCACAGATACGCAGTATTTT. It codes for CASKGTTDTQYF.

This rearrangement joins TRBV5-1 to TRBJ1-2; no clear D gene. From germline, CDR1 is SGHRS and CDR2 YFSETQ. Trimming removed 1 base at V and 2 bases at J, with 9 bases between. The CDR3 contains 14 residues. The CDR3 reads CASSLLPGNYGYTF. CDR3 bases: TGCGCCAGCAGCTTGCTTCCCGGGAACTATGGCTACACCTTC.

This chain connects TRBV5-1 to TRBJ1-1; possible D gene TRBD1, 5 bases. V was pared by 0 bases and J by 4 bases, with 19 bases between. CDR1 is SGHRS, CDR2 YFSETQ, per germline. CDR3 size: 17 residues. CDR3 bases: TGCGCCAGCAGCTTGGCACAGGTCGGAAATTCAGGCACTGAAGCTTTCTTT. Amino acid sequence: CASSLAQVGNSGTEAFF.

The DNA for the CDR3 is TGTGCCTGGAGTGTACGGCAGGGAAGCGAAAAACTGTTTTTT. As protein: CAWSVRQGSEKLFF. The chain employs TRBV30 and TRBJ1-4, with D perhaps matching TRBD1 (5 bases). The CDR3 consists of 14 residues. Germline V CDR1 and CDR2: GTSNPN, SVGIG (reference sequence). V was clipped by 0 bases and J by 8 bases, with 13 bases between them.

V gene TRBV4-1 combines with J gene TRBJ2-5; D is unresolved. The V and J ends lost 3 bases and 5 bases respectively, with 10 bases between them. CDR3 length equals 13 residues. Per germline, CDR1 MGHRA and CDR2 YSYEKL. CDR3 residues: CASSQQELETQYF. The CDR3 DNA follows: TGCGCCAGCAGCCAGCAGGAGCTGGAGACCCAGTACTTC.

This clone ranks as medium-sized. This chain connects TRBV6-2 or TRBV6-3 to TRBJ2-7, with D possibly being TRBD2 (5 bases). From germline, CDR1 is MNHEY and CDR2 SVGEGT. V was trimmed by 2 bases and J by 7 bases, leaving 15 bases between them. The length of the CDR3 is 14 residues. CDR3 sequence: CASSYIRPPGEQYF. For the CDR3, the DNA is TGTGCCAGCAGTTACATACGGCCACCGGGGGAGCAGTACTTC.

V is TRBV5-1 and J is TRBJ2-2; 7 bases line up with TRBD2. The CDR3 is 17 amino acids. CDR1 and CDR2 (germline): SGHRS, YFSETQ. With V trimmed by 6 bases and J by 0 bases, 11 bases remained unmatched. The DNA of the CDR3 is TGCGCCAGCACGGTCGGGGTTCTAGCGGCGAACACCGGGGAGCTGTTTTTT. As protein: CASTVGVLAANTGELFF. Based on the CDR3 plus reference TRBV5-1 and TRBJ2-2, the full variable domain is KAGVTQTPRYLIKTRGQQVTLSCSPISGHRSVSWYQQTPGQGLQFLFEYFSETQRNKGNFPGRFSGRQFSNSRSEMNVSTLELGDSALYLCASTVGVLAANTGELFFGEGSRLTVL.

By its share, this clone is medium-sized. The genes are TRBV5-1 and TRBJ1-3; no clear D. Germline CDR1 reads SGHRS; CDR2 reads YFSETQ. This CDR3 comprises 15 residues. V was shortened by 4 bases and J by 0 bases, with 11 bases between the two germline ends. The CDR3 sequence is CASSATGNSGNTIYF. The CDR3 DNA reads as TGCGCCAGCAGCGCCACCGGGAACTCTGGAAACACCATATATTTT.

This clone ranks as medium-sized (0.01 to 0.1%). Here the CDR3 reads CASSLGGTSGRRHEQYF. Written as DNA, the CDR3 is TGTGCCAGCAGCTTAGGTGGGACTAGCGGGAGGAGACACGAGCAGTACTTC. V is TRBV7-2 and J is TRBJ2-7, with 15 bases fitting TRBD2. The V segment lost 1 base and the J segment 5 bases; nucleotides outside the gene matches: 6. The germline V gene has CDR1 SGHTA and CDR2 FQGNSA. The CDR3 totals 17 residues.

This clone is labeled medium-sized. This chain links TRBV19 with TRBJ2-7; D uncertain. The V end was cut by 5 bases, the J end by 0 bases, with 14 bases between. CDR3 length equals 15 residues. Germline CDR1 and CDR2: LNHDA and SQIVND (reference sequence). The CDR3 DNA follows: TGTGCCAGTAGTCGCACAGTGGCCAGCTCCTACGAGCAGTACTTC. Protein: CASSRTVASSYEQYF.

The rearrangement joins TRBV12-3 or TRBV12-4 to TRBJ1-2, with 7 bases that match TRBD1. CDR3 length: 13 amino acids. The V segment lost 3 bases and the J segment 7 bases; nucleotides outside the gene matches: 5. The CDR3 sequence: CASSLSRGSGYTF. CDR3 nucleotide sequence: TGTGCCAGCAGTTTGAGCAGGGGGTCTGGCTACACCTTC.

The chain links TRBV7-9 to TRBJ2-3; 16 bases fit TRBD2. CDR3 length: 16 residues. The germline V gene has CDR1 SEHNR and CDR2 FQNEAQ (reference sequence). V was pared by 6 bases and J by 1 base, with 1 base of the junction left unmatched. This CDR3 is CASRGLAGGRTDTQYF. DNA for the CDR3: TGTGCCAGCAGGGGACTAGCGGGGGGGCGCACAGATACGCAGTATTTT.

This clone is labeled as large. V and J are TRBV4-3 and TRBJ2-1; no firm D call. The CDR3 has 14 amino acids. The V gene's germline CDR1 is LGHNA and CDR2 YSLEER. The ends were cut back, 5 bases at V and 6 bases at J, with 14 bases in the middle. For the CDR3, the DNA is TGCGCCAGCAGCTACTTCGGCGGATTCAATGAGCAGTTCTTC. It is translated as CASSYFGGFNEQFF.

In its sample, this clone was seen once. This chain joins TRBV18 and TRBJ2-2; perhaps TRBD1 as D (5 bases). CDR1 KGHSH and CDR2 LQKENI come from the germline V gene. V shed 3 bases and J shed 0 bases, with 8 bases lying between them. The CDR3 length is 15 residues. CDR3 sequence reads: CASSPDRANTGELFF. The CDR3 DNA reads TGTGCCAGCTCACCTGACAGAGCGAACACCGGGGAGCTGTTTTTT.

V usage is TRBV18 and J usage is TRBJ2-2; the D gene could be TRBD1 or TRBD2 (5 bases each). Trimming left V 1 base short and J 0 bases short, with 9 bases between. This CDR3 contains 16 residues. Germline assignment: CDR1 KGHSH and CDR2 LQKENI. The CDR3 DNA reads TGTGCCAGCTCACCACAGGGACGCGCGAACACCGGGGAGCTGTTTTTT. This codes for CASSPQGRANTGELFF.

The chain couples TRBV7-9 to TRBJ1-1, with a possible D match to TRBD1 (5 bases). The germline V and J ends were trimmed by 1 base and 9 bases, with 12 bases remaining between them. Germline V gives CDR1 SEHNR, CDR2 FQNEAQ (reference sequence). The CDR3 sequence is 13 residues long. The CDR3 DNA reads TGTGCCAGCAGCTTAGATGGCAGGGCGAAAGCTTTCTTT. This encodes CASSLDGRAKAFF.

The rearrangement joins TRBV7-9 to TRBJ2-1, with 13 bases identical to TRBD2. From germline, CDR1 is SEHNR and CDR2 FQNEAQ (reference sequence). The length of the CDR3 is 17 residues. V lost 0 bases to trimming and J lost 6 bases; unmatched junction nucleotides: 5. CDR3 sequence: CASSLAGTSGRVNEQFF. DNA of the CDR3: TGTGCCAGCAGCTTAGCGGGTACTAGCGGGAGGGTCAATGAGCAGTTCTTC. The full variable domain, completed using reference TRBV7-9 and TRBJ2-1, is DTGVSQNPRHKITKRGQNVTFRCDPISEHNRLYWYRQTLGQGPEFLTYFQNEAQLEKSRLLSDRFSAERPKGSFSTLEIQRTEQGDSAMYLCASSLAGTSGRVNEQFFGPGTRLTVL.

The gene calls are TRBV6-6 and TRBJ1-1; tentative D call: TRBD1 (6 bases). The V gene lost 5 bases and the J gene lost 0 bases, with 13 bases spanning the gap. CDR3 size: 15 residues. Germline-derived CDR1 and CDR2 are MNHNY and SVGAGI (reference sequence). This CDR3 is CASSRPGQLNTEAFF. The CDR3 nucleotides read TGTGCCAGCAGTAGACCGGGACAACTGAACACTGAAGCTTTCTTT.

Only a few counts were recorded for this clone. The V call is TRBV7-2, the J call TRBJ2-7; 12 bases map to TRBD2. The V and J ends lost 2 bases and 2 bases, in that order; junction bases with no gene match: 7. Germline V gene data show CDR1 as SGHTA and CDR2 as FQGNSA. The CDR3 spans 17 residues. The CDR3 DNA reads TGTGCCAGCAGCTTATTACTAGCGGGGGGCTCCCCCTACGAGCAGTACTTC. It codes for CASSLLLAGGSPYEQYF.

This clone is medium-sized in the sample. This chain uses TRBV7-3 with TRBJ1-3; D remains unclear. Germline assignment: CDR1 SGHTA and CDR2 FQGTGA. Trimming took 3 bases from V and 2 from J, leaving 8 bases between them. CDR3 length equals 14 residues. CDR3 sequence (DNA): TGTGCCAGCAGCTTGATGCCTCCTGGAAACACCATATATTTT. Its translation is CASSLMPPGNTIYF. Looking up the rest from reference TRBV7-3 and TRBJ1-3 gives the full variable domain: GAGVSQTPSNKVTEKGKYVELRCDPISGHTALYWYRQSLGQGPEFLIYFQGTGAADDSGLPNDRFFAVRPEGSVSTLKIQRTERGDSAVYLCASSLMPPGNTIYFGEGSWLTVV.

By share, this clone ranks as medium-sized (0.01 to 0.1%). The V and J genes are TRBV5-4 and TRBJ1-1; D not certain. Per germline, CDR1 SGHNT and CDR2 YYREEE (reference sequence). V lost 2 bases, J lost 2 bases, and 1 base lay in between. The CDR3 covers 11 residues. CDR3 nucleotide sequence: TGTGCCAGCAGCTTAAACACTGAAGCTTTCTTT. Translating it yields CASSLNTEAFF.

The genes are TRBV5-4 and TRBJ2-5; maybe TRBD2 (5 bases). V lost 2 bases to trimming and J lost 7 bases, with 21 bases between them. The V gene's germline CDR1 is SGHNT and CDR2 YYREEE (reference sequence). The CDR3 length is 16 residues. CDR3 nucleotides: TGTGCCAGCAGCTTTATTCAAGGCGGAGGAGGTTCGACCCAGTACTTC. Translated: CASSFIQGGGGSTQYF.

This clone has only a few counts. CDR3 nucleotides: TGCGCCAGCAGCTTGGCCAGGGGGCAGGACGAGCAGTACTTC. This encodes CASSLARGQDEQYF. The chain employs TRBV5-1 and TRBJ2-7; 8 nucleotides match TRBD1. J was trimmed by 5 bases and V by 0 bases; bases with no gene match: 4. The CDR3 spans 14 residues. Germline V lookup: CDR1 SGHRS, CDR2 YFSETQ.

The chain is built from TRBV30 and TRBJ1-1, with 7 bases fitting TRBD1. The ends lost 2 bases at V and 6 bases at J; junction bases unmatched: 6. The germline V gene has CDR1 GTSNPN and CDR2 SVGIG (reference sequence). CDR3 length: 13 residues. The DNA of the CDR3 is TGTGCCTGGAGTATCAAGGGGGCTGCTGAAGCTTTCTTT. Translating gives CAWSIKGAAEAFF.